These T cell receptor beta chains were read from a single sample in a study of blood T cell repertoires in COVID-19. Sequencing was performed with immunoSEQ multiplex PCR; in TCRdb, only in-frame clones are kept and a portion is missing. The table shows 60,000 to 75,000 clones, with 75% to 90% occurring only once. Material for sequencing was peripheral blood. The receptors were gathered from a young man with acute or convalescent COVID-19. CDR3s include the opening cysteine and the closing phenylalanine or tryptophan. A D gene is named only where the DNA matches it firmly. For some rows the clone size is stated as once, few or many, or as a class when expanded; others skip it.

j_call d_call v_call clone_size cdr3_aa cdr3_nt
TRBJ2-1 TRBD1 TRBV6-5 . CASSYRTGGLEQFF TGTGCCAGCAGTTATAGGACAGGGGGCCTTGAGCAGTTCTTC
TRBJ2-2 TRBD1 TRBV6-2/TRBV6-3 . CASSYGQTGVTGELFF TGTGCCAGCAGTTACGGCCAGACAGGGGTCACCGGGGAGCTGTTTTTT
TRBJ2-2 TRBD2 TRBV7-3 . CASSFNPSGTGELFF TGTGCCAGCAGCTTTAATCCTAGCGGGACCGGGGAGCTGTTTTTT
TRBJ1-4 . TRBV5-5 few CASSPGPQEKLFF TGTGCCAGCAGTCCTGGGCCTCAGGAAAAACTGTTTTTT
TRBJ1-2 . TRBV18 few CASSPSIQESRGYTF TGTGCCAGCTCACCAAGCATACAGGAGTCTCGGGGCTACACCTTC
TRBJ2-1 TRBD2 TRBV2 once CASSSGNYNEQFF TGTGCCAGCAGTAGCGGGAACTACAATGAGCAGTTCTTC
TRBJ1-6 TRBD1 TRBV5-1 . CASSLDGTGINGNSPLHF TGCGCCAGCAGCTTGGACGGGACAGGGATTAATGGTAATTCACCCCTCCACTTT
TRBJ1-1 . TRBV5-1 . CASSRVWGDGTEAFF TGCGCCAGCAGTAGAGTTTGGGGAGATGGCACTGAAGCTTTCTTT
TRBJ1-2 . TRBV4-2 . CASSQDLGVMGFEGYTF TGTGCCAGCAGCCAAGATTTAGGGGTTATGGGGTTTGAGGGCTACACCTTC
TRBJ1-2 . TRBV30 once CAWSLSILNYGYTF TGTGCCTGGAGTCTCTCTATTCTAAACTATGGCTACACCTTC
TRBJ1-5 . TRBV6-5 . CASSFYVSSNQPQHF TGTGCCAGCAGCTTCTATGTGTCGAGCAATCAGCCCCAGCATTTT
TRBJ1-1 TRBD1 TRBV28 . CASSLGQVSEAFF TGTGCCAGCAGTTTAGGACAGGTTTCTGAAGCTTTCTTT
TRBJ1-6 . TRBV7-2 . CASSSDSDSPLHF TGTGCCAGCAGCTCGGACAGTGATTCACCCCTCCACTTT
TRBJ1-5 TRBD1 TRBV3-1/TRBV3-2 . CASSPQVTGGQPQHF TGTGCCAGCAGCCCCCAGGTCACAGGGGGGCAGCCCCAGCATTTT
TRBJ2-3 . TRBV5-5 . CASSLVAVTDTQYF TGTGCCAGCAGCTTGGTGGCAGTGACAGATACGCAGTATTTT
TRBJ1-3 . TRBV7-2 . CASSLYQGNTIYF TGTGCCAGCAGCCTCTACCAAGGAAACACCATATATTTT
TRBJ1-2 . TRBV3-1/TRBV3-2 . CASSQDPSTLQAWGYTF TGTGCCAGCAGCCAAGATCCTTCGACCCTCCAGGCATGGGGCTACACCTTC
TRBJ1-2 TRBD1 TRBV6-5 . CASSPGRGQGGGYTF TGTGCCAGCAGCCCAGGCAGGGGGCAGGGAGGTGGCTACACCTTC